This T cell receptor beta chain emerged from a study of cytomegalovirus exposure and HLA in healthy donors. Overall study findings and caveats: TCR beta chains numbering more than 150 were designated cytomegalovirus-associated.

PCR involved 60 Vbeta and 13 Jbeta primers. Method: immunoSEQ multiplex PCR; TCRdb's copy keeps in-frame clones and lacks some. The table lists 200,000 or so clones, over 60% of them singletons. This CDR3 is 12 amino acids long. V was pared by 0 bases and J by 10 bases, with 9 bases between. Per the germline V gene, CDR1 is SGHDN and CDR2 is FVKESK. On this clone itself: No antigen is known for it.

The TCR was taken from a man aged 18 to 30 in good health and CMV-seronegative. The V call is TRBV14, the J call TRBJ1-2, with D perhaps matching TRBD1 (5 bases). The specimen sequenced was PBMCs. For the CDR3, the DNA is TGTGCCAGCAGCCAAGAGGGGGGAACCTACACCTTC. It encodes CASSQEGGTYTF.